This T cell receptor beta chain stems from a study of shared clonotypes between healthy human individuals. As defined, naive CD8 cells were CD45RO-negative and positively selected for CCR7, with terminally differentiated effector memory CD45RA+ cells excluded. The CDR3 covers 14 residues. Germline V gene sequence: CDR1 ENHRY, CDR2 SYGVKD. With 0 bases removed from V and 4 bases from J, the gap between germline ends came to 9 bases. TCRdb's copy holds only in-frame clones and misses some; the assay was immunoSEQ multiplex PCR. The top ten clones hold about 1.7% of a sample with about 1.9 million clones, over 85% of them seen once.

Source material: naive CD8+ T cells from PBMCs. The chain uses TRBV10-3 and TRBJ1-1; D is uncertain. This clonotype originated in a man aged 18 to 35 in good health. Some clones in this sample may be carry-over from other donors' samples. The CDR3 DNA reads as TGTGCCATCAGTGAGTCGAGGGTGAGCACTGAAGCTTTCTTT. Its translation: CAISESRVSTEAFF.